Listed here are 20 T cell receptor beta chains from one sample, sequenced in a study of blood T cell repertoires in COVID-19. Profiling relied on immunoSEQ multiplex PCR, and the TCRdb table lists in-frame clones only, not all of them. The sample lists about 140,000 clones; approximately 80% were seen once. The sequenced sample was peripheral blood. These receptor sequences come from a woman aged 55-69 years with active or convalescent COVID-19.

J is TRBJ1-2 and V is TRBV19; 7 bases match TRBD1. Germline values: CDR1 LNHDA, CDR2 SQIVND (reference sequence). Unmatched junction bases numbered 6, after V lost 8 bases and J lost 0 bases. The CDR3 runs to 14 residues. The CDR3 DNA sequence: TGTGCCAGTTCCTGGGACAGAACTAACTATGGCTACACCTTC. It yields the protein CASSWDRTNYGYTF.

V gene TRBV9 combines with J gene TRBJ1-1; 7 bases match TRBD1. The CDR3 contains 15 residues. V shed 4 bases and J 4 bases; nucleotides not matched to a gene: 10. Germline-derived CDR1 and CDR2 are SGDLS and YYNGEE. CDR3 residues: CASSSHPGQSTEAFF. Written as DNA, the CDR3 is TGTGCCAGCAGCTCACATCCGGGACAGAGCACTGAAGCTTTCTTT.

The chain employs TRBV3-1 (or the pseudogene TRBV3-2) and TRBJ2-5, with 7 bases that match TRBD1. Unmatched junction bases numbered 4, after V lost 1 base and J lost 5 bases. The CDR3 sequence is 14 residues long. In germline, CDR1 is LGHDT, CDR2 YNNKEL (reference sequence). The CDR3 loop is CASSQGQGSETQYF. DNA of the CDR3: TGTGCCAGCAGCCAAGGACAGGGAAGCGAGACCCAGTACTTC.

This rearrangement joins TRBV7-3 to TRBJ2-1; 10 bases line up with TRBD2. The trim removed 5 bases at V and 5 bases at J, leaving 6 bases unmatched. CDR1 and CDR2 from the germline V gene are SGHTA and FQGTGA. The CDR3 consists of 15 residues. The CDR3, as DNA: TGTGCCAGCAGCCTCCGGACTAGCGGCAACAATGAGCAGTTCTTC. This encodes CASSLRTSGNNEQFF.

This clone was detected only a few times. The rearrangement uses TRBV4-2 and TRBJ2-3; 7 bases are shared with TRBD2. Germline V gene sequence: CDR1 LGHNA, CDR2 YNFKEQ. After removal of 0 bases from V and 0 bases from J, the junction contained 3 bases not matched to a gene. The CDR3 contains 16 residues. The CDR3 sequence is CASSQDLADSTDTQYF. The CDR3 bases are TGTGCCAGCAGCCAAGATCTAGCGGATAGCACAGATACGCAGTATTTT.

The chain combines TRBV5-1 with TRBJ2-1; TRBD1 matches 9 bases. Germline loops: CDR1 SGHRS, CDR2 YFSETQ. Germline trimming cut 1 base from V and 6 bases from J; bases unmatched to any gene: 8. The CDR3 has 16 amino acids. CDR3 amino acids: CASSLSGQGISNEQFF. The CDR3 DNA sequence: TGCGCCAGCAGCTTGTCGGGACAGGGTATCAGCAATGAGCAGTTCTTC.

The rearrangement uses TRBV19 and TRBJ2-1; 9 bases map to TRBD1. The CDR3 has 15 amino acids. Germline assignment: CDR1 LNHDA and CDR2 SQIVND (reference sequence). The V gene end was trimmed by 3 bases and the J gene end by 8 bases; junction bases not matched to a gene: 8. The DNA of the CDR3 is TGTGCCAGTAGTATTGCCGGGACAGGGATCGATGAGCAGTTCTTC. Its protein product is CASSIAGTGIDEQFF. Full variable domain (missing parts from reference TRBV19 and TRBJ2-1): DGGITQSPKYLFRKEGQNVTLSCEQNLNHDAMYWYRQDPGQGLRLIYYSQIVNDFQKGDIAEGYSVSREKKESFPLTVTSAQKNPTAFYLCASSIAGTGIDEQFFGPGTRLTVL.

The chain joins TRBV2 to TRBJ1-5; 7 bases match TRBD1. CDR3 length: 15 amino acids. V was pared by 6 bases and J by 10 bases, with 15 bases of the junction left unmatched. Germline V CDR1 and CDR2: SNHLY, FYNNEI. In DNA, the CDR3 is TGTGCCAGCAGGGGCGCCGGGACAGCCACCGGACCCCAGCATTTT. This sequence encodes CASRGAGTATGPQHF.

This chain links TRBV6-5 with TRBJ2-4, with D unresolved. V was pared by 8 bases and J by 1 base, with 3 bases between. CDR1 and CDR2 (germline): MNHEY, SVGAGI. This CDR3 is built from 11 residues. Here the CDR3 reads CASAAKNIQYF. CDR3 nucleotides: TGTGCCAGCGCGGCCAAAAACATTCAGTACTTC.

The genes are TRBV5-1 and TRBJ1-1; D is possibly TRBD1 (5 bases). This CDR3 comprises 13 residues. V shed 6 bases and J shed 1 base, with 10 bases lying between them. Germline CDR1 SGHRS, CDR2 YFSETQ. The CDR3 DNA reads TGCGCCAGCACCTTCGGACAGAACACTGAAGCTTTCTTT. It is translated as CASTFGQNTEAFF.

This clone was detected only once. J is TRBJ2-1 and V is TRBV18; 9 nucleotides align to TRBD2. CDR1 is KGHSH, CDR2 LQKENI, per germline. V lost 4 bases, J lost 0 bases, and 10 bases stayed unmatched. This CDR3 is 18 amino acids long. The CDR3 nucleotides read TGTGCCAGCTCACGAACCGGGACTAGCCGTAGCTCCTACAATGAGCAGTTCTTC. Amino acids: CASSRTGTSRSSYNEQFF.

This chain connects TRBV7-9 to TRBJ1-1, with D possibly TRBD1 on 5 matching bases. In germline, CDR1 is SEHNR, CDR2 FQNEAQ (reference sequence). Between the trimmed V and J ends, which lost 3 bases and 0 bases, there was a span of 8 bases. The CDR3 runs 14 residues. CDR3 residues: CASSFDSLNTEAFF. CDR3 DNA: TGTGCCAGCAGCTTTGACAGTCTGAACACTGAAGCTTTCTTT.

This chain uses TRBV27 with TRBJ2-7, with 7 nucleotides matching TRBD2. Germline-derived CDR1 and CDR2 are MNHEY and SMNVEV (reference sequence). The CDR3 is 14 amino acids. V was pared by 7 bases and J by 3 bases, with 9 bases of the junction left unmatched. This CDR3 is CASNSQRGDYEQYF. CDR3 bases: TGTGCCAGCAACTCCCAACGGGGGGACTACGAGCAGTACTTC.

V is TRBV6-5 and J is TRBJ2-2; 7 positions agree with TRBD1. Losses at the gene ends were 8 bases for V and 5 bases for J; bases not matched to a gene: 8. Germline V lookup: CDR1 MNHEY, CDR2 SVGAGI. CDR3 size: 14 residues. The CDR3 sequence: CASRTGTVTGELFF. The CDR3 nucleotides are TGTGCCAGCCGGACCGGGACAGTTACCGGGGAGCTGTTTTTT.

This chain joins TRBV7-2 and TRBJ1-3, with unresolved D. V shed 1 base and J shed 2 bases, with 9 bases lying between them. CDR3 size: 15 residues. Germline loops: CDR1 SGHTA, CDR2 FQGNSA. The CDR3 sequence is CASSLVGGPGNTIYF. In DNA form, the CDR3 reads TGTGCCAGCAGCTTAGTTGGCGGGCCTGGAAACACCATATATTTT.

This chain uses TRBV28 with TRBJ1-6, with a possible D match to TRBD1 (5 bases). The V end lost 6 bases, the J end lost 4 bases, and 10 bases lay between the germline ends. The length of the CDR3 is 14 residues. Per the germline V gene, CDR1 is MDHEN and CDR2 is SYDVKM. In DNA, the CDR3 is TGTGCCAGCAGAGGGGCCCTGTATAATTCACCCCTCCACTTT. Translation: CASRGALYNSPLHF.

On this clone: This same CDR3 is encoded by further DNA sequences in the sample. The chain combines TRBV20-1 with TRBJ1-1; D uncertain. The CDR3 length is 10 residues. Germline V lookup: CDR1 DFQATT, CDR2 SNEGSKA (reference sequence). The V gene lost 4 bases and the J gene lost 4 bases, with 4 bases spanning the gap. DNA for the CDR3: TGCAGTGCTACAGGCACTGAAGCTTTCTTT. Translating gives CSATGTEAFF.

The chain carries TRBV18 and TRBJ2-7; 9 nucleotides agree with TRBD1. The V gene end was trimmed by 5 bases and the J gene end by 4 bases; junction bases not matched to a gene: 6. The CDR3 has 14 amino acids. CDR1 is KGHSH, CDR2 LQKENI, per germline. Here the CDR3 reads CASSARDRVYEQYF. The DNA of the CDR3 is TGTGCCAGCTCAGCCCGGGACAGGGTGTACGAGCAGTACTTC.

With regard to this clone: The identical CDR3 is also encoded by other nucleotide sequences in the sample. V is TRBV6-2 or TRBV6-3 and J is TRBJ2-7; 9 nucleotides match TRBD2. CDR1 is MNHEY, CDR2 SVGEGT, per germline. The CDR3 is 15 residues long. V lost 5 bases, J lost 5 bases, and 10 bases stayed unmatched. The CDR3 DNA sequence: TGTGCCAGCAGTCTACTAGCGGGCCGGGTCCACGAGCAGTACTTC. Its protein product is CASSLLAGRVHEQYF.

The gene calls are TRBV28 and TRBJ2-1, with TRBD2 matching 7 bases. Germline CDR1 reads MDHEN; CDR2 reads SYDVKM. The CDR3 covers 15 residues. Losses at the gene ends were 2 bases for V and 0 bases for J; bases not matched to a gene: 1. The CDR3 bases are TGTGCCAGCAGTTTAGGCGGGGGCTCCTACAATGAGCAGTTCTTC. This translates into CASSLGGGSYNEQFF.